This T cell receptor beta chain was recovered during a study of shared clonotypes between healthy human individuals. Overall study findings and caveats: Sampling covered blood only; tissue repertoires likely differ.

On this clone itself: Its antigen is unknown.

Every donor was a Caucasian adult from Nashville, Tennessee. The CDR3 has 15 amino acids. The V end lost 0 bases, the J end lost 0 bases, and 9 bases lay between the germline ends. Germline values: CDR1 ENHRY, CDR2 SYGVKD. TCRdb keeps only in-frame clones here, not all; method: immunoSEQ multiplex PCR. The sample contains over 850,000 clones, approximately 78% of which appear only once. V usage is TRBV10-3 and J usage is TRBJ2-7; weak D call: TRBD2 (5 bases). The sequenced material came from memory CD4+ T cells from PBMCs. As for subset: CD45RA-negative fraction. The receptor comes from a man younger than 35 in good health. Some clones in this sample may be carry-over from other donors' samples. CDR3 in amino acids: CAISESYGVSYEQYF. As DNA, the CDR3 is TGTGCCATCAGTGAGTCGTACGGGGTCTCCTACGAGCAGTACTTC.